This TCR beta chain was sequenced in a study of T cell responses to AZD1222 COVID-19 vaccine. Second-dose schedules of about 4 or about 12 weeks were combined. Germline CDR1 KGHDR, CDR2 SFDVKD. V lost 4 bases and J lost 0; bases outside the gene matches: 4. The CDR3 runs 16 residues. Worth noting for this clone: Its cognate antigen is unknown.

Sequencing was performed with immunoSEQ multiplex PCR; in TCRdb, only in-frame clones are kept and a portion is missing. This sample yields 150,000 to 250,000 clones, of which about nine tenths are seen a single time; 3.4% belongs to the top ten. Whole-study findings and limits: The sample set comprised mostly white British donors with more females, and clonal diversity was possibly underestimated. Unmutated variant regions are reportedly the target of nearly half of TCRs that are spike-specific. Mapped onto spike, vaccine-associated CD4 TCRs spanned it and were dominant at 160-218 and 743-854.

This sequence joins TRBV24-1 and TRBJ2-2; 7 bases agree with TRBD1. The sequence was collected from an adult who received the AZD1222 COVID-19 vaccine. The source was peripheral blood, collected 28 days after the second AZD1222 dose. The CDR3 bases are TGTGCCACCAGTGAGCCAACAGGGGCGAACACCGGGGAGCTGTTTTTT. Its translation is CATSEPTGANTGELFF.